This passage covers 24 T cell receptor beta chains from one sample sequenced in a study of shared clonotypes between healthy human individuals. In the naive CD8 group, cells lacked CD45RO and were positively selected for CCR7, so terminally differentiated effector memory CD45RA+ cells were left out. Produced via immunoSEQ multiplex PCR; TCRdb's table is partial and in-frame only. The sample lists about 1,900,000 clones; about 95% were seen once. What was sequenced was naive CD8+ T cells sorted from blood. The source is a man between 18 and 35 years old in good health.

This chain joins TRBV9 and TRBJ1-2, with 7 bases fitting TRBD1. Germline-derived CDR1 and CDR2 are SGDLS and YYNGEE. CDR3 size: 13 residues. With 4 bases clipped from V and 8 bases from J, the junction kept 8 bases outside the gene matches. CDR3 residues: CASSPGQAGGYTF. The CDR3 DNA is TGTGCCAGCAGCCCCGGACAGGCAGGGGGCTACACCTTC.

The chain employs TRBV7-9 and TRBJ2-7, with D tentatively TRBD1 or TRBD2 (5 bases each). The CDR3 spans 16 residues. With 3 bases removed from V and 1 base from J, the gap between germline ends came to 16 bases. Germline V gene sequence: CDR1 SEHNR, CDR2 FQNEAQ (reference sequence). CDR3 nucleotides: TGTGCCAGCAGCTTGTTCATCGGGACGGGGTCCTACGAGCAGTACTTC. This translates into CASSLFIGTGSYEQYF.

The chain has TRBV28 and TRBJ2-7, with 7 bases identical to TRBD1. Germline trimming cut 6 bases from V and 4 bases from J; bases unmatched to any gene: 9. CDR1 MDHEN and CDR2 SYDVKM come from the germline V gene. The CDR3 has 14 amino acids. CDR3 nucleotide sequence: TGTGCCAGCAGGACAGGGAATCCGGAGTACGAGCAGTACTTC. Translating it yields CASRTGNPEYEQYF.

CDR3 nucleotide sequence: TGCAGCGTGGTTAATGCGGGGGGGGCAGATACGCAGTATTTT. It yields the protein CSVVNAGGADTQYF. The gene calls are TRBV29-1 and TRBJ2-3, with 9 bases lining up with TRBD2. Germline CDR1 is SQVTM and CDR2 is ANQGSEA. The CDR3 contains 14 residues. Unmatched junction bases numbered 8, after V lost 6 bases and J lost 4 bases.

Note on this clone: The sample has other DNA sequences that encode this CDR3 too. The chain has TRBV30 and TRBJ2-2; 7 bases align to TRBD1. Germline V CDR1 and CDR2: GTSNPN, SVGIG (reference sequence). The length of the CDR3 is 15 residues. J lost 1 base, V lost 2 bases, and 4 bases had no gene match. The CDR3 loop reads CAWSLGTVNTGELFF. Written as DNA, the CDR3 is TGTGCCTGGAGTTTAGGGACAGTGAACACCGGGGAGCTGTTTTTT.

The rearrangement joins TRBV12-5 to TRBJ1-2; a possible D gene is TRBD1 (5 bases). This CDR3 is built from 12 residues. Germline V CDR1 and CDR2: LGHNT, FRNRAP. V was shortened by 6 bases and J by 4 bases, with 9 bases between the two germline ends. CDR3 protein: CASGPTAYGYTF. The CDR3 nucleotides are TGTGCTAGTGGACCGACAGCCTATGGCTACACCTTC. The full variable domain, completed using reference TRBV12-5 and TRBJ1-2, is DARVTQTPRHKVTEMGQEVTMRCQPILGHNTVFWYRQTMMQGLELLAYFRNRAPLDDSGMPKDRFSAEMPDATLATLKIQPSEPRDSAVYFCASGPTAYGYTFGSGTRLTVV.

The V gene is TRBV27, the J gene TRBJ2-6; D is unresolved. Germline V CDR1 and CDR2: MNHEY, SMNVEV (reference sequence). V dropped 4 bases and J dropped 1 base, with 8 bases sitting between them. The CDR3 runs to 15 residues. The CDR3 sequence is CASSYSLSGANVLTF. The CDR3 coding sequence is TGTGCCAGCAGTTACAGCCTGTCTGGGGCCAACGTCCTGACTTTC.

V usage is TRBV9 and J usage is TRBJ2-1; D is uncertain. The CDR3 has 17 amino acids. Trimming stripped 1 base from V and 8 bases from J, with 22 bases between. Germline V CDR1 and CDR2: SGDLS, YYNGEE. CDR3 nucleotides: TGTGCCAGCAGCGTAAATATCGTAGGGTATCTTCCCGATGAGCAGTTCTTC. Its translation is CASSVNIVGYLPDEQFF.

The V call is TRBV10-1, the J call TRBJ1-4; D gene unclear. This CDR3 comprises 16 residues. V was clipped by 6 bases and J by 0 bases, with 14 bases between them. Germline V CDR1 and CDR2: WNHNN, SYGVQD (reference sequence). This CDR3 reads CASSPRVGATNEKLFF. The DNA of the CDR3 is TGCGCCAGCAGCCCGAGGGTGGGAGCAACTAATGAAAAACTGTTTTTT.

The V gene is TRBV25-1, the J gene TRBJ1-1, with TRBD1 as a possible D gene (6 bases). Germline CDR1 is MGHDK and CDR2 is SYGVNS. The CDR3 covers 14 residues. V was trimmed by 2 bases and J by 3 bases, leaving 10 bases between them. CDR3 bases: TGTGCCAGCAGTGAAGGGCAGGGGCACACTGAAGCTTTCTTT. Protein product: CASSEGQGHTEAFF.

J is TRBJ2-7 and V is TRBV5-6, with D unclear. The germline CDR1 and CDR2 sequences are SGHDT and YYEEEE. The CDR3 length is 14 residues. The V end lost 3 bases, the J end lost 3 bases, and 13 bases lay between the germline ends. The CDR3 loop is CASSSSLKDYEQYF. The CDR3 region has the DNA TGTGCCAGCAGCTCGTCTCTAAAAGACTACGAGCAGTACTTC. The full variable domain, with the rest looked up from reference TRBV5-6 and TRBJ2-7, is DAGVTQSPTHLIKTRGQQVTLRCSPKSGHDTVSWYQQALGQGPQFIFQYYEEEERQRGNFPDRFSGHQFPNYSSELNVNALLLGDSALYLCASSSSLKDYEQYFGPGTRLTVT.

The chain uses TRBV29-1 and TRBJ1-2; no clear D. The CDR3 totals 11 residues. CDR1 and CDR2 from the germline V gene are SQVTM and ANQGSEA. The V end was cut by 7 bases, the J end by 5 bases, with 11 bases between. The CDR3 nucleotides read TGCAGCGGGGTCGGGGAGTATGGCTACACCTTC. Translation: CSGVGEYGYTF.

CDR3 nucleotides: TGCGCCAGCAGCCCTGGGTCCATCGGGACCCAGTACTTC. It translates to CASSPGSIGTQYF. The chain uses TRBV4-1 and TRBJ2-5; unclear D gene. CDR3 size: 13 residues. Trimming pared 4 bases from V and 7 bases from J, leaving 13 bases between. CDR1 and CDR2 (germline): MGHRA, YSYEKL.

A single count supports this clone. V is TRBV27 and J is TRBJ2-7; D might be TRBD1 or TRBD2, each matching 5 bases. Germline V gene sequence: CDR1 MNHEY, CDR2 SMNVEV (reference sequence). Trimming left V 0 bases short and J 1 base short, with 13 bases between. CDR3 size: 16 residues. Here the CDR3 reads CASSLSIGTRSYEQYF. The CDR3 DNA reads TGTGCCAGCAGTTTATCGATAGGGACCAGGTCCTACGAGCAGTACTTC.

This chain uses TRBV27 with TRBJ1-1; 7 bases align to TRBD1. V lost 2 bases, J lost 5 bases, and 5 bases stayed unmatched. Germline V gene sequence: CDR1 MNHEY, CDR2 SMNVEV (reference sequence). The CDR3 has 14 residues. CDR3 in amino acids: CASSLNRGLTEAFF. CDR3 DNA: TGTGCCAGCAGTTTAAACAGGGGCCTGACTGAAGCTTTCTTT.

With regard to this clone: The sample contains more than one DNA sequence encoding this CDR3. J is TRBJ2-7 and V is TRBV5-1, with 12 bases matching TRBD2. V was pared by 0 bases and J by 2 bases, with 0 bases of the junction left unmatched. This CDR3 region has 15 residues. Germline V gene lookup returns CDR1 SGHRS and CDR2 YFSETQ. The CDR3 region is CASSLGTSGTYEQYF. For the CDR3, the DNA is TGCGCCAGCAGCTTGGGGACTAGCGGGACCTACGAGCAGTACTTC.

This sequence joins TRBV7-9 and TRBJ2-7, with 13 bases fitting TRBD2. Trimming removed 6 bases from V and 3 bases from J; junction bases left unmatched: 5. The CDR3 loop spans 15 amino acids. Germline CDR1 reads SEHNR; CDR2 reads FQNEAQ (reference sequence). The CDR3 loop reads CASRDGLAGDYEQYF. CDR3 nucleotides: TGTGCCAGCAGAGACGGACTAGCGGGGGACTACGAGCAGTACTTC. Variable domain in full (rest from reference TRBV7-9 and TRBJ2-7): DTGVSQNPRHKITKRGQNVTFRCDPISEHNRLYWYRQTLGQGPEFLTYFQNEAQLEKSRLLSDRFSAERPKGSFSTLEIQRTEQGDSAMYLCASRDGLAGDYEQYFGPGTRLTVT.

In nucleotides, the CDR3 is TGTGCCAGCAGCTTTTTTTGGTCGGGACAGGGTTCCTACGAGCAGTACTTC. Encoded protein: CASSFFWSGQGSYEQYF. This chain uses TRBV5-5 with TRBJ2-7; 9 bases fit TRBD1. Germline-derived CDR1 and CDR2 are SGHKS and YYEKEE (reference sequence). J lost 1 base, V lost 2 bases, and 10 bases had no gene match. This CDR3 region has 17 residues. The full variable domain, with the rest looked up from reference TRBV5-5 and TRBJ2-7, is DAGVTQSPTHLIKTRGQQVTLRCSPISGHKSVSWYQQVLGQGPQFIFQYYEKEERGRGNFPDRFSARQFPNYSSELNVNALLLGDSALYLCASSFFWSGQGSYEQYFGPGTRLTVT.

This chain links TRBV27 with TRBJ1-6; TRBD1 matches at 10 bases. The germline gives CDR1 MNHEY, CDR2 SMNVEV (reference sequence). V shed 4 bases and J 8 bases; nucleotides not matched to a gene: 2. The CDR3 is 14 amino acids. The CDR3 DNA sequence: TGTGCCAGCAGTTCGGGACAGGGGTATTCACCCCTCCACTTT. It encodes CASSSGQGYSPLHF.

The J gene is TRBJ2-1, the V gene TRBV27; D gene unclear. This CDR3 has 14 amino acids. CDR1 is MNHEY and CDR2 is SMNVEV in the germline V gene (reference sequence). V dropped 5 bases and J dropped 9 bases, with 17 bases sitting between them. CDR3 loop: CASSPLLLVGEQFF. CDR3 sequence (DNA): TGTGCCAGCAGTCCCCTACTCCTAGTGGGTGAGCAGTTCTTC.

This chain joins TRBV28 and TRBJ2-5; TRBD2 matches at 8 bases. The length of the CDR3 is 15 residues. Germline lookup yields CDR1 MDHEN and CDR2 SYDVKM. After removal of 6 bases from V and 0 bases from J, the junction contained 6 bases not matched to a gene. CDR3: CASSLLAVNQETQYF. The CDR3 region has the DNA TGTGCCAGCAGCCTACTAGCGGTAAACCAAGAGACCCAGTACTTC.

The CDR3 here is CASSLSREGPNEQYF. CDR3 DNA sequence: TGTGCCAGCAGTTTATCTCGGGAGGGCCCCAACGAGCAGTACTTC. The chain carries TRBV27 and TRBJ2-7; 8 bases align to TRBD2. Germline CDR1 MNHEY, CDR2 SMNVEV (reference sequence). There are 15 residues in the CDR3. Trimming removed 0 bases from V and 5 bases from J; junction bases left unmatched: 6.

The DNA of the CDR3 is TGTGCCAGCAGTGAGTGGGCCTTCTATGGCTACACCTTC. Translating it yields CASSEWAFYGYTF. V usage is TRBV6-1 and J usage is TRBJ1-2, with unresolved D. CDR3 size: 13 residues. V dropped 3 bases and J dropped 4 bases, with 9 bases sitting between them. CDR1 and CDR2 (germline): MNHNS, SASEGT.

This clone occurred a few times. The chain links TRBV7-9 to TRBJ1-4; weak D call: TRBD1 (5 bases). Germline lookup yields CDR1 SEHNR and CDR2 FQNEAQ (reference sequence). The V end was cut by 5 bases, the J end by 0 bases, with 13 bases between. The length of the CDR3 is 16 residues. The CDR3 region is CASSARLGATNEKLFF. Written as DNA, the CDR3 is TGTGCCAGCAGCGCACGCCTGGGGGCAACTAATGAAAAACTGTTTTTT.